The clone carrying this T cell receptor (beta chain) was picked up a small number of times. The length of the CDR3 is 18 residues. From germline, CDR1 is MNHNS and CDR2 SASEGT. Trimming pared 2 bases from V and 0 bases from J, leaving 17 bases between. The sample originates from a study of blood T cells in healthy people across ages. Combining a sample-barcoded 5' primer with a J-beta primer mix, a second PCR ran for about 7 to 12 cycles. TCRdb re-analysed the 5' RACE reads in MiXCR, keeping a single row per CDR3 protein. This sample has about 780,000 distinct CDR3 sequences, with around 50% found just once. The donors, all healthy, were Caucasians living in Russia, aged roughly 6 to 95.

Input material: blood. The clonotype comes from an elderly man in good health. The V call is TRBV6-1, the J call TRBJ2-4, with D unresolved. CDR3 protein: CASSELGGVALAKNIQYF. CDR3 coding DNA: TGTGCCAGCAGTGAACTGGGTGGCGTAGCACTAGCCAAAAACATTCAGTACTTC.